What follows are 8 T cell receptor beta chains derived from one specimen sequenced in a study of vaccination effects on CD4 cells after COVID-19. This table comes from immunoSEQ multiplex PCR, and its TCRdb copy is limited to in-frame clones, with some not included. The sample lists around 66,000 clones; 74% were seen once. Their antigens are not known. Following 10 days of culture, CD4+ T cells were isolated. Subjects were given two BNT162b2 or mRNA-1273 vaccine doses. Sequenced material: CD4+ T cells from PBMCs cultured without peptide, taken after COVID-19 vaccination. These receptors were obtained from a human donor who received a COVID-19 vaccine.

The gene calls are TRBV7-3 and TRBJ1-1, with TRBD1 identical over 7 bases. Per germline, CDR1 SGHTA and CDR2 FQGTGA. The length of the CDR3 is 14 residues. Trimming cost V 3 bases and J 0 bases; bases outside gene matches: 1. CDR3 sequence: CASSLTGLNTEAFF. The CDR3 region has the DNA TGTGCCAGCAGCTTGACAGGGCTGAACACTGAAGCTTTCTTT.

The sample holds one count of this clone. The CDR3 DNA reads TGTGCCACCAGTGAACTAGCGGGCACAGATACGCAGTATTTT. Amino acids: CATSELAGTDTQYF. The chain combines TRBV24-1 with TRBJ2-3; 8 bases are shared with TRBD2. Germline assignment: CDR1 KGHDR and CDR2 SFDVKD. The CDR3 loop spans 14 amino acids. V trimming: 4 bases; J trimming: 1 base; junction bases outside the gene matches: 0.

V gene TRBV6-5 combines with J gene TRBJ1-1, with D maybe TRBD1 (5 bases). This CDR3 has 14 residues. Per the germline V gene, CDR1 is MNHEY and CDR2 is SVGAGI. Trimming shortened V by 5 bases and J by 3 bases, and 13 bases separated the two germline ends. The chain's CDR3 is CASSRPGGDTEAFF. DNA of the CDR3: TGTGCCAGCAGTCGCCCGGGGGGGGACACTGAAGCTTTCTTT.

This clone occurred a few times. CDR3 sequence: CSAVGGLVAFF. The CDR3 DNA reads TGCAGTGCGGTAGGGGGTTTAGTGGCTTTCTTT. The chain employs TRBV20-1 and TRBJ1-1; D may be TRBD1 (6 bases). The V gene's germline CDR1 is DFQATT and CDR2 SNEGSKA (reference sequence). V was clipped by 6 bases and J by 11 bases, with 16 bases between them. This CDR3 comprises 11 residues.

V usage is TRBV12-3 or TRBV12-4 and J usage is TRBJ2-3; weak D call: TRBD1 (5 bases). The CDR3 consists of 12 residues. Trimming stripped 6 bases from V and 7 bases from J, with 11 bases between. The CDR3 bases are TGTGCCAGCAGGGGTACAGGTTATACGCAGTATTTT. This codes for CASRGTGYTQYF.

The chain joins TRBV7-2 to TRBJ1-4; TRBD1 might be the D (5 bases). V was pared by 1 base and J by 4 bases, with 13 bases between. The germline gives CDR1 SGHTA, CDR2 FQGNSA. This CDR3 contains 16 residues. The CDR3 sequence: CASSLVGIRVNEKLFF. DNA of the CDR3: TGTGCCAGCAGCTTAGTTGGAATCAGGGTTAATGAAAAACTGTTTTTT.

The DNA for the CDR3 is TGTGCCAGCAGCGTAGGATCATCTGCTAACTATGGCTACACCTTC. Translating gives CASSVGSSANYGYTF. V usage is TRBV9 and J usage is TRBJ1-2; D call uncertain. Per germline, CDR1 SGDLS and CDR2 YYNGEE. This CDR3 is 15 amino acids long. V gave up 0 bases and J gave up 0 bases, with 9 bases separating them.

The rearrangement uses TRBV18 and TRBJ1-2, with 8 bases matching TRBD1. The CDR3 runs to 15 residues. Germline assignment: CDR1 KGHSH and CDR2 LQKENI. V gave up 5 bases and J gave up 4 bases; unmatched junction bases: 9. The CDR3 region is CASSSYRGEGYGYTF. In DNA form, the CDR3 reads TGTGCCAGCTCATCCTACAGGGGGGAAGGCTATGGCTACACCTTC.